The clone carrying this T cell receptor beta chain was detected only a few times. Antigen unknown. There were TCR beta CDR3 regions amplified from RNA transcripts. Initially, a first-round RT-PCR of the TCR CDR3 employed the HTBI primer set. Each CDR3 protein is one row after TCRdb ran MiXCR on the multiplex PCR reads. The sample includes fewer than 650,000 distinct CDR3 sequences, approximately 14% of them seen just once. The CDR3 consists of 14 residues. Trimming shortened V by 0 bases and J by 2 bases, and 6 bases separated the two germline ends. CDR1 and CDR2 from the germline V gene are MNHEY and SVGEGT. The data were taken from a study of T cells in Graves' hyperthyroidism and ophthalmopathy. The wider study: Before any treatment, at initial diagnosis, peripheral blood was collected.

Whole-study results and caveats: Classification by a 13 V-J model distinguished ophthalmopathy from stable hyperthyroidism. Blood also showed most of the thyroid clonotypes that were expanded above 0.001.

Out of less than 12 ml of fresh peripheral blood came the PBMCs. Specimen: blood. The V call is TRBV6-2 or TRBV6-3, the J call TRBJ2-3; D is ambiguous. The sequence came from a woman younger than 35 with Graves' ophthalmopathy. The CDR3 coding sequence is TGTGCCAGCAGTTACTCGAGGAACACAGATACGCAGTATTTT. The encoded protein is CASSYSRNTDTQYF.